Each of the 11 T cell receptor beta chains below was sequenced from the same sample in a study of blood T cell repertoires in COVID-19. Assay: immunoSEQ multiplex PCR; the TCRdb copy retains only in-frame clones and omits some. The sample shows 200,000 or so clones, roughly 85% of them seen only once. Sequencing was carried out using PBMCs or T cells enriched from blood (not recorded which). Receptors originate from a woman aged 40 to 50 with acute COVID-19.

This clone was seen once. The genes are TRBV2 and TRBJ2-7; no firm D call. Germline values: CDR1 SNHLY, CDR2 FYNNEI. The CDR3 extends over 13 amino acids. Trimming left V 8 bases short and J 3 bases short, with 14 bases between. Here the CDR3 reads CASRTTFFYEQYF. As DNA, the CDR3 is TGTGCCAGCCGAACGACATTTTTCTACGAGCAGTACTTC.

In DNA form, the CDR3 reads TGTGCCAGTAGTGAGCCTCCCCCGGGGAGCCATGCTTTCTTT. The encoded protein is CASSEPPPGSHAFF. The chain recombines TRBV19 with TRBJ1-1; no definite D call. The germline V gene has CDR1 LNHDA and CDR2 SQIVND (reference sequence). V gave up 5 bases and J gave up 11 bases, with 21 bases separating them. The CDR3 spans 14 residues.

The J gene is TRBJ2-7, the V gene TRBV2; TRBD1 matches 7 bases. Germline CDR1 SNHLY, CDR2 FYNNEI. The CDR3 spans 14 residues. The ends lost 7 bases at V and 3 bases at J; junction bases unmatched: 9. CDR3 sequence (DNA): TGTGCCAGCAACCAGAGGGACAGAGACTACGAGCAGTACGTC. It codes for CASNQRDRDYEQYV.

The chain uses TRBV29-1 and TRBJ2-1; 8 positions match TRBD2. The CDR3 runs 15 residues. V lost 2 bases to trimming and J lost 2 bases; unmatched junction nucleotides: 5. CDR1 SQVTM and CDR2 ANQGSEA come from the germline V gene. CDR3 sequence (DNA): TGCAGCGTTGAACAAGCGGGGGAACCCTACAATGAGCAGTTCTTC. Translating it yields CSVEQAGEPYNEQFF.

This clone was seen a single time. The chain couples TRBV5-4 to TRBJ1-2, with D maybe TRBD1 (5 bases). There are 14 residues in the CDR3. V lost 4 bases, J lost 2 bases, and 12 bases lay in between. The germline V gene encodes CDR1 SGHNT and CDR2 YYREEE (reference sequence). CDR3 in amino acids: CASSTGHVNYGYTF. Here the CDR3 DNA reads TGTGCCAGCAGCACAGGACACGTCAACTATGGCTACACCTTC.

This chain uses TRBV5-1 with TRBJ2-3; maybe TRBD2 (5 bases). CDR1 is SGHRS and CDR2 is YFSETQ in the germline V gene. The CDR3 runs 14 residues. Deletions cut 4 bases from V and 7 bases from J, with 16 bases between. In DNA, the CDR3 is TGCGCCAGCAGCATCGGCATCCCGGGGAATACGCAGTATTTT. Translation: CASSIGIPGNTQYF.

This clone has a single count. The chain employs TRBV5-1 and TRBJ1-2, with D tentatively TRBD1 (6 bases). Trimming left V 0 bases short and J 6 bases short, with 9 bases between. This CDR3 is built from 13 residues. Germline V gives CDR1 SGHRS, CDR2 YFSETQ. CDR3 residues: CASSLVPGDGYTF. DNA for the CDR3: TGCGCCAGCAGCTTGGTACCAGGGGATGGCTACACCTTC.

Written as DNA, the CDR3 is TGTGCCAGCAGCCATCGGAGGGGATTCGAGCAGTACTTC. Amino acid sequence: CASSHRRGFEQYF. The chain couples TRBV7-3 to TRBJ2-7; D is possibly TRBD2 (6 bases). The ends were cut back, 5 bases at V and 6 bases at J, with 14 bases in the middle. The CDR3 totals 13 residues. CDR1 is SGHTA, CDR2 FQGTGA, per germline.

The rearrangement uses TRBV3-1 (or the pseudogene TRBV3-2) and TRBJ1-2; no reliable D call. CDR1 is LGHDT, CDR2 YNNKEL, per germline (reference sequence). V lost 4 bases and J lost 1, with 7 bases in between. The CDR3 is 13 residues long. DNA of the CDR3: TGTGCCAGCAGCCCCGCAGATAACTATGGCTACACCTTC. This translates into CASSPADNYGYTF.

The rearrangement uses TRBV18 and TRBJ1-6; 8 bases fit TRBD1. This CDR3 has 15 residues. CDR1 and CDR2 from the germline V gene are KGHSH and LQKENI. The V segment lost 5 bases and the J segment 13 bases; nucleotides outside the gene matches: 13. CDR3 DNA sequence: TGTGCCAGCTCAACCGGGGGGACAGGTCTACGGCCCCTCCACTTT. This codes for CASSTGGTGLRPLHF.

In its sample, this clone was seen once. CDR3 residues: CSVGDSSLMNTEAFF. CDR3 bases: TGCAGCGTAGGGGACAGCTCCCTAATGAACACTGAAGCTTTCTTT. The chain links TRBV29-1 to TRBJ1-1; TRBD1 aligns across 7 bases. The V gene's germline CDR1 is SQVTM and CDR2 ANQGSEA. V was clipped by 6 bases and J by 0 bases; unmatched bases: 10. This CDR3 is 15 amino acids long.